These 23 T cell receptor beta chains came from one sample sequenced in a study of blood T cell repertoires in COVID-19. This table comes from immunoSEQ multiplex PCR, and its TCRdb copy is limited to in-frame clones, with some not included. This sample has about 240,000 clones; 87% occur once, and the top ten carry around 7.2%. Input material: peripheral blood. These receptors came from a man aged 55-75 years who had recovered from COVID-19.

This chain uses TRBV7-2 with TRBJ1-2, with 8 bases matching TRBD1. The CDR3 has 15 amino acids. V shed 5 bases and J 5 bases; nucleotides not matched to a gene: 10. The germline V gene encodes CDR1 SGHTA and CDR2 FQGNSA. For the CDR3, the DNA is TGTGCCAGCAGCCCCGGACAGGGTAACTCTTATGGCTACACCTTC. It yields the protein CASSPGQGNSYGYTF.

The chain has TRBV18 and TRBJ1-4, with TRBD1 matching over 10 bases. The CDR3 extends over 15 amino acids. J was trimmed by 6 bases and V by 3 bases; bases with no gene match: 4. Germline CDR1 KGHSH, CDR2 LQKENI. Here the CDR3 reads CASSPDRGLDEKLFF. The DNA for the CDR3 is TGTGCCAGCTCACCCGACAGGGGGCTGGATGAAAAACTGTTTTTT.

The V call is TRBV6-5, the J call TRBJ1-6, with TRBD1 matching 10 bases. The CDR3 length is 13 residues. Per the germline V gene, CDR1 is MNHEY and CDR2 is SVGAGI. The trim removed 5 bases at V and 9 bases at J, leaving 1 base unmatched. The CDR3 spells CASSRDRGSPLHF. CDR3 DNA sequence: TGTGCCAGCAGTAGGGACAGGGGTTCACCCCTCCACTTT.

This clone is a singleton in its sample. The gene calls are TRBV19 and TRBJ2-1; 8 bases align to TRBD2. The CDR3 consists of 15 residues. The trim removed 3 bases at V and 4 bases at J, leaving 5 bases unmatched. Germline-derived CDR1 and CDR2 are LNHDA and SQIVND (reference sequence). In DNA, the CDR3 is TGTGCCAGTAGTATGACGCGGGGGGCGTACAATGAGCAGTTCTTC. This codes for CASSMTRGAYNEQFF. The whole variable domain, remainder taken from reference TRBV19 and TRBJ2-1, is DGGITQSPKYLFRKEGQNVTLSCEQNLNHDAMYWYRQDPGQGLRLIYYSQIVNDFQKGDIAEGYSVSREKKESFPLTVTSAQKNPTAFYLCASSMTRGAYNEQFFGPGTRLTVL.

The chain carries TRBV10-1 and TRBJ2-6; TRBD2 agrees at 8 bases. The V and J ends lost 10 bases and 1 base, in that order; junction bases with no gene match: 12. This CDR3 has 17 amino acids. CDR1 is WNHNN and CDR2 is SYGVQD in the germline V gene (reference sequence). The CDR3 sequence is CATGGASGQSGANVLTF. CDR3 sequence (DNA): TGCGCCACCGGAGGGGCTAGCGGGCAATCTGGGGCCAACGTCCTGACTTTC.

The chain uses TRBV7-2 and TRBJ2-7; 8 nucleotides line up with TRBD1. The CDR3 covers 14 residues. Germline V gives CDR1 SGHTA, CDR2 FQGNSA. V lost 5 bases and J lost 3; bases outside the gene matches: 6. The CDR3 sequence is CASSLGQGGYEQYV. The CDR3 DNA is TGTGCCAGCAGCCTCGGACAGGGTGGCTACGAGCAGTACGTC.

J is TRBJ2-7 and V is TRBV7-9, with 7 bases aligning to TRBD1. Germline CDR1 is SEHNR and CDR2 is FQNEAQ (reference sequence). With V trimmed by 1 base and J by 3 bases, 9 bases remained unmatched. The CDR3 is 16 residues long. The CDR3 reads CASSLVPGGAGYEQYF. The DNA of the CDR3 is TGTGCCAGCAGCTTAGTACCAGGGGGAGCTGGCTACGAGCAGTACTTC.

The genes are TRBV2 and TRBJ2-5; D gene unclear. The V and J ends lost 6 bases and 3 bases respectively, with 11 bases between them. Germline loops: CDR1 SNHLY, CDR2 FYNNEI. This CDR3 contains 13 residues. The CDR3 spells CASRARREETQYF. CDR3 nucleotides: TGTGCCAGCAGGGCCCGACGGGAAGAGACCCAGTACTTC.

The rearrangement joins TRBV5-4 to TRBJ2-6; tentative D call: TRBD2 (5 bases). The germline CDR1 and CDR2 sequences are SGHNT and YYREEE (reference sequence). The V end was cut by 0 bases, the J end by 2 bases, with 6 bases between. This CDR3 is built from 15 residues. Here the CDR3 reads CASSLVGAGANVLTF. Written as DNA, the CDR3 is TGTGCCAGCAGCTTGGTCGGGGCTGGGGCCAACGTCCTGACTTTC.

This chain connects TRBV3-1 (or the pseudogene TRBV3-2) to TRBJ2-7, with 8 bases identical to TRBD2. The V gene end was trimmed by 1 base and the J gene end by 3 bases; junction bases not matched to a gene: 5. The CDR3 runs 15 residues. Per the germline V gene, CDR1 is LGHDT and CDR2 is YNNKEL (reference sequence). The CDR3 protein is CASSQGLAGGYEQYF. CDR3 sequence (DNA): TGTGCCAGCAGCCAAGGGCTGGCGGGGGGCTACGAGCAGTACTTC.

The rearrangement uses TRBV6-4 and TRBJ2-1; possibly TRBD2 for D (6 bases). The germline V gene encodes CDR1 MRHNA and CDR2 SNTAGT. Trimming took 6 bases from V and 0 from J, leaving 15 bases between them. This CDR3 has 16 residues. In DNA form, the CDR3 reads TGTGCCAGCAGCGAGGAAGCGGGTGTCTCCTACAATGAGCAGTTCTTC. This sequence encodes CASSEEAGVSYNEQFF.

The chain is built from TRBV5-1 and TRBJ1-2; perhaps TRBD1 as D (5 bases). V was shortened by 2 bases and J by 1 base, with 12 bases between the two germline ends. This CDR3 contains 15 residues. Germline V gene sequence: CDR1 SGHRS, CDR2 YFSETQ. CDR3: CASSFGASDNYGYTF. CDR3 DNA sequence: TGCGCCAGCAGCTTTGGGGCATCAGATAACTATGGCTACACCTTC.

The chain combines TRBV5-1 with TRBJ1-1; D is undetermined. Germline V CDR1 and CDR2: SGHRS, YFSETQ. The CDR3 is made up of 13 amino acids. Trimming shortened V by 4 bases and J by 2 bases, and 9 bases separated the two germline ends. In DNA, the CDR3 is TGCGCCAGCAGCCTGTCCCCTAACACTGAAGCTTTCTTT. It translates to CASSLSPNTEAFF.

Concerning this clone itself: Different DNA sequences within this sample yield the same CDR3. The V and J genes are TRBV19 and TRBJ2-7; D uncertain. Per the germline V gene, CDR1 is LNHDA and CDR2 is SQIVND (reference sequence). Between the trimmed V and J ends, which lost 7 bases and 6 bases, there was a span of 10 bases. The CDR3 contains 11 residues. Here the CDR3 reads CASKRGGEQYF. The CDR3 DNA follows: TGTGCCAGTAAGCGTGGTGGCGAGCAGTACTTC.

This clone was observed a few times. The gene calls are TRBV20-1 and TRBJ1-2; 8 bases agree with TRBD1. Trimming cost V 8 bases and J 6 bases; bases outside gene matches: 5. The germline gives CDR1 DFQATT, CDR2 SNEGSKA (reference sequence). The CDR3 sequence is 11 residues long. As DNA, the CDR3 is TGCAGTCCACAGGGGGTGCATGGCTACACCTTC. It specifies CSPQGVHGYTF.

The chain employs TRBV25-1 and TRBJ2-2, with TRBD2 matching over 9 bases. The CDR3 spans 18 residues. From germline, CDR1 is MGHDK and CDR2 SYGVNS. V shed 2 bases, J shed 1 base, and the junction held 8 bases outside the gene matches. In nucleotides, the CDR3 is TGTGCCAGCAGTGAAGTATTGGGACTAGCACGGAACACCGGGGAGCTGTTTTTT. As protein: CASSEVLGLARNTGELFF.

The chain combines TRBV11-2 with TRBJ2-1; 12 positions agree with TRBD1. V dropped 5 bases and J dropped 8; count of bases not matched to a gene: 7. Germline loops: CDR1 SGHAT, CDR2 FQNNGV. The CDR3 loop spans 15 amino acids. CDR3 coding DNA: TGTGCCAGCAGCCGGGGGACAGGGGGCGTTTATGAGCAGTTCTTC. Its protein product is CASSRGTGGVYEQFF.

The genes are TRBV9 and TRBJ2-6; TRBD1 might be the D (6 bases). The germline V gene encodes CDR1 SGDLS and CDR2 YYNGEE. This CDR3 is built from 18 residues. V was cut by 2 bases and J by 1 base, with 16 bases left in between. This chain's CDR3 is CASSVGWGQVSGANVLTF. CDR3 bases: TGTGCCAGCAGCGTGGGTTGGGGACAAGTATCTGGGGCCAACGTCCTGACTTTC.

This clone was recorded once. V is TRBV6-6 and J is TRBJ2-7; no reliable D call. V lost 10 bases and J lost 7, with 14 bases in between. This CDR3 region has 11 residues. The V gene's germline CDR1 is MNHNY and CDR2 SVGAGI (reference sequence). CDR3 loop: CANSFPGEQYF. In nucleotides, the CDR3 is TGTGCCAACTCCTTCCCCGGGGAGCAGTACTTC.

This clone occurred once. The V and J genes are TRBV19 and TRBJ2-3; 8 bases fit TRBD2. With 4 bases clipped from V and 2 bases from J, the junction kept 8 bases outside the gene matches. The CDR3 is 16 residues long. Germline V gene data show CDR1 as LNHDA and CDR2 as SQIVND (reference sequence). This chain's CDR3 is CASSTSGGQITDTQYF. The DNA of the CDR3 is TGTGCCAGTAGTACCAGCGGGGGCCAGATCACAGATACGCAGTATTTT.

The chain has TRBV18 and TRBJ2-5; 12 positions agree with TRBD1. Germline V lookup: CDR1 KGHSH, CDR2 LQKENI. Losses at the gene ends were 6 bases for V and 5 bases for J; bases not matched to a gene: 13. The CDR3 extends over 17 amino acids. This chain's CDR3 is CASSRNRGTGGAETQYF. CDR3 sequence (DNA): TGTGCCAGCTCCCGAAACCGAGGGACAGGGGGCGCGGAGACCCAGTACTTC. Full variable domain (remainder filled in from reference TRBV18 and TRBJ2-5): NAGVMQNPRHLVRRRGQEARLRCSPMKGHSHVYWYRQLPEEGLKFMVYLQKENIIDESGMPKERFSAEFPKEGPSILRIQQVVRGDSAAYFCASSRNRGTGGAETQYFGPGTRLLVL.

The V and J genes are TRBV23-1 and TRBJ1-3; no definite D call. TRBV23-1 is known as an ORF, though its function is uncertain. The CDR3 runs to 10 residues. Trimming stripped 6 bases from V and 8 bases from J, with 5 bases between. The CDR3 is CASSRDTIYF. For the CDR3, the DNA is TGCGCCAGCAGCCGGGACACCATATATTTT.

The CDR3 DNA reads as TGCGCCAGCAGCCCCAGAAGGACAGGTGGCTACACCTTC. Amino acids: CASSPRRTGGYTF. This chain connects TRBV5-1 to TRBJ1-2, with 7 bases lining up with TRBD1. The CDR3 has 13 residues. CDR1 SGHRS and CDR2 YFSETQ come from the germline V gene. V lost 4 bases, J lost 7 bases, and 7 bases stayed unmatched.